One TCR beta chain is described in this entry. The antigen is undetermined. Among all donors, each was a healthy Caucasian. These data come from a study of identical twins. Notes on the study in general: Sharing of beta out-of-frame sequences by twins showed a weaker excess. Researchers reported excess low generation probability among twin-shared out-of-frame alpha sequences. Fewer insertions marked abundant cord blood beta clonotypes; young adult naive trended weakly, memory not at all.

V shed 1 base, J shed 4 bases, and the junction held 22 bases outside the gene matches. The CDR3 length is 21 residues. Germline values: CDR1 DFQATT, CDR2 SNEGSKA (reference sequence). TCRdb re-analysed the 5' RACE reads in MiXCR, keeping a single row per CDR3 protein. Among 750,000 to 950,000 distinct CDR3 sequences listed, over 9% were seen once. This sample was shared with a second study, whose subject was yellow fever vaccine responses in identical twins.

The sequence came from a woman aged 18-29 years in good health. The V and J genes are TRBV20-1 and TRBJ2-3, with 11 bases that match TRBD2. Sequenced material: PBMCs. Written as DNA, the CDR3 is TGCAGTGCTAGAGCCACCTCCGGGACTAGCGGTGGAGGAGGGGAAGCAGATACGCAGTATTTT. It translates to CSARATSGTSGGGGEADTQYF.